Presented here are 8 T cell receptor beta chains from one specimen sequenced in a study of cytotoxic CD8 clonotypes in ibrutinib-treated CLL. Repertoires were generated with immunoSEQ multiplex PCR, while TCRdb's copy carries only in-frame clones and drops some. Seen here are 110,000 to 150,000 clones, more than 75% observed once, and the top ten hold about 5%. Here the sequenced sample was PBMCs, taken after 24 months of ibrutinib treatment. These receptors came from a human donor with chronic lymphocytic leukemia.

The rearrangement joins TRBV12-5 to TRBJ2-1, with D hard to call. V was clipped by 6 bases and J by 8 bases, with 17 bases between them. The V gene's germline CDR1 is LGHNT and CDR2 FRNRAP. The CDR3 consists of 14 residues. CDR3 protein: CASGSPSSWHEQFF. For the CDR3, the DNA is TGTGCTAGTGGCTCCCCATCGAGCTGGCATGAGCAGTTCTTC. The variable domain in full, completed from reference TRBV12-5 and TRBJ2-1, reads DARVTQTPRHKVTEMGQEVTMRCQPILGHNTVFWYRQTMMQGLELLAYFRNRAPLDDSGMPKDRFSAEMPDATLATLKIQPSEPRDSAVYFCASGSPSSWHEQFFGPGTRLTVL.

V and J are TRBV7-2 and TRBJ2-3, with 13 nucleotides matching TRBD2. Germline loops: CDR1 SGHTA, CDR2 FQGNSA. This CDR3 contains 20 residues. V lost 0 bases to trimming and J lost 0 bases; unmatched junction nucleotides: 9. This CDR3 is CASSLARGLAGPTSTDTQYF. Written as DNA, the CDR3 is TGTGCCAGCAGCTTAGCAAGGGGACTAGCGGGACCAACTAGCACAGATACGCAGTATTTT.

This chain connects TRBV5-1 to TRBJ2-7, with a possible D match to TRBD1 (5 bases). The V gene's germline CDR1 is SGHRS and CDR2 YFSETQ. This CDR3 is built from 13 residues. V was clipped by 4 bases and J by 5 bases, with 13 bases between them. The CDR3 is CASSGQGTHEQYF. The CDR3 DNA sequence: TGCGCCAGCAGCGGTCAGGGAACCCACGAGCAGTACTTC.

V gene TRBV7-9 combines with J gene TRBJ1-1; D not resolved. The ends were cut back, 1 base at V and 2 bases at J, with 8 bases in the middle. The CDR3 contains 14 residues. Germline-derived CDR1 and CDR2 are SEHNR and FQNEAQ (reference sequence). The CDR3 sequence: CASSLVGSNTEAFF. CDR3 sequence (DNA): TGTGCCAGCAGCTTAGTAGGTTCAAACACTGAAGCTTTCTTT.

The chain recombines TRBV4-2 with TRBJ2-7; a weak D match, TRBD2 (5 bases). Trimming pared 0 bases from V and 3 bases from J, leaving 15 bases between. CDR1 and CDR2 (germline): LGHNA, YNFKEQ. This CDR3 comprises 16 residues. The CDR3 reads CASSQERSGHRYEQYF. In nucleotides, the CDR3 is TGTGCCAGCAGCCAAGAGAGGAGCGGTCACCGCTACGAGCAGTACTTC.

This rearrangement joins TRBV6-5 to TRBJ2-1, with D perhaps matching TRBD2 (7 bases). The CDR3 is 14 residues long. With 7 bases removed from V and 11 bases from J, the gap between germline ends came to 21 bases. CDR1 is MNHEY, CDR2 SVGAGI, per germline. In DNA form, the CDR3 reads TGTGCCAGCACCCGAGCGGGACACCGGGGGAAGCAGTTCTTC. Translated, it gives CASTRAGHRGKQFF.

This sequence joins TRBV7-2 and TRBJ2-7, with TRBD2 matching 10 bases. Germline CDR1 and CDR2: SGHTA and FQGNSA. After removal of 5 bases from V and 2 bases from J, the junction contained 6 bases not matched to a gene. The CDR3 sequence is 15 residues long. The CDR3 here is CASSPGSGGPYEQYF. Written as DNA, the CDR3 is TGTGCCAGCAGCCCAGGTAGCGGGGGGCCCTACGAGCAGTACTTC.

This chain uses TRBV10-3 with TRBJ2-1; TRBD1 agrees at 11 bases. The CDR3 loop spans 14 amino acids. Germline V lookup: CDR1 ENHRY, CDR2 SYGVKD. Trimming took 6 bases from V and 9 from J; bases not matched to a gene: 7. The CDR3 protein is CAISPDRGQGEQFF. CDR3 nucleotides: TGTGCCATCAGCCCGGACAGGGGGCAAGGTGAGCAGTTCTTC.